One sample yielded the 6 T cell receptor beta chains listed below, sequenced in a study of CD8 T cells in Susac syndrome (dated by TCRdb to about 2019). The library was generated by the immunoSEQ multiplex PCR assay. RNA was extracted using the RNeasy kit, and roughly 0.5 to 1 ug of the RNA was reverse transcribed with random hexamers. The raw public reads went through TCRdb reprocessing: fastp at Q25, MiXCR clone calling, in-frame beta chains kept. When rows share a CDR3 protein, they turn into one entry using the most common DNA and genes. For this sample the table gives 150,000 to 200,000 distinct CDR3 sequences, of which about 94% were detected only once. The ten top clones hold 0.093% of the sample. Sequencing was performed on CD4+ T cells from PBMCs. The receptor source for this set is a human donor with multiple sclerosis.

The chain recombines TRBV5-1 with TRBJ1-2; 7 bases are a match to TRBD1. With V trimmed by 4 bases and J by 5 bases, 8 bases remained unmatched. The CDR3 is 14 amino acids. From germline, CDR1 is SGHRS and CDR2 YFSETQ. Here the CDR3 DNA reads TGCGCCAGCAGCCCGCGACAGGGAGGTTATGGCTACACCTTC. It translates to CASSPRQGGYGYTF.

The chain carries TRBV7-2 and TRBJ2-5; no firm D call. Trimming cost V 2 bases and J 1 base, with 5 bases left between them. This CDR3 is built from 13 residues. Germline V gene data show CDR1 as SGHTA and CDR2 as FQGNSA. CDR3 protein: CASSLYAQETQYF. The DNA for the CDR3 is TGTGCCAGCAGCTTATATGCCCAAGAGACCCAGTACTTC.

The chain recombines TRBV2 with TRBJ1-4; D not certain. The V and J ends lost 7 bases and 8 bases respectively, with 14 bases between them. The CDR3 loop spans 13 amino acids. Germline assignment: CDR1 SNHLY and CDR2 FYNNEI. The CDR3 nucleotides are TGTGCCAGCACGACGAGGGAAGGGGAAAAACTGTTTTTT. Translating gives CASTTREGEKLFF.

The chain employs TRBV23-1 and TRBJ2-7, with a possible D match to TRBD1 (6 bases). TRBV23-1 is treated as an ORF (open reading frame) with a function not yet certain. V lost 6 bases to trimming and J lost 2 bases, with 26 bases between them. This CDR3 is built from 18 residues. The CDR3 region is CASRSRGRGGGRPYEQYF. Written as DNA, the CDR3 is TGCGCCAGCAGATCTAGGGGCAGGGGTGGTGGACGTCCCTACGAGCAGTACTTC.

V is TRBV19 and J is TRBJ1-2, with 7 bases fitting TRBD1. Losses at the gene ends were 7 bases for V and 2 bases for J; bases not matched to a gene: 7. The CDR3 spans 14 residues. CDR1 and CDR2 (germline): LNHDA, SQIVND (reference sequence). CDR3 sequence: CASTRGQTNYGYTF. As DNA, the CDR3 is TGTGCCAGTACCAGGGGACAGACCAACTATGGCTACACCTTC.

The chain combines TRBV5-1 with TRBJ1-1; D gene unclear. Germline V lookup: CDR1 SGHRS, CDR2 YFSETQ. V was cut by 0 bases and J by 3 bases, with 6 bases left in between. The CDR3 totals 13 residues. The CDR3 reads CASSLEQYTEAFF. The CDR3 DNA reads TGCGCCAGCAGCTTGGAACAGTACACTGAAGCTTTCTTT.